The 26 T cell receptor beta chains below were found in one sample sequenced in a study of early T cells in non-severe SARS-CoV-2 infection. TCRdb reanalysed the 5' RACE reads using MiXCR and keeps one entry per CDR3 protein. The sample consists of 100,000 to 150,000 distinct CDR3 sequences, 15% of them appearing once. The material sequenced was whole blood. These receptors came from an adult who was a healthcare worker with PCR-confirmed SARS-CoV-2 infection or an uninfected control (not recorded which).

The chain carries TRBV3-1 and TRBJ1-2; D is undetermined. The CDR3 consists of 14 residues. Germline V gives CDR1 LGHDT, CDR2 YNNKEL (reference sequence). V was cut by 2 bases and J by 0 bases, with 7 bases left in between. DNA for the CDR3: TGTGCCAGCAGCCAAAAAGCGTCTAACTATGGCTACACCTTC. It specifies CASSQKASNYGYTF.

J is TRBJ2-1 and V is TRBV4-1; 8 bases fit TRBD2. CDR1 is MGHRA and CDR2 is YSYEKL in the germline V gene. CDR3 length: 16 residues. V lost 3 bases and J lost 6; bases outside the gene matches: 10. In DNA, the CDR3 is TGCGCCAGCAGCCAGGAACGAACTAGCGGACGCAATGAGCAGTTCTTC. Its protein is CASSQERTSGRNEQFF.

This clonotype appeared a few times. This chain links TRBV12-3 or TRBV12-4 with TRBJ2-5; perhaps TRBD1 as D (5 bases). The V end lost 3 bases, the J end lost 9 bases, and 17 bases lay between the germline ends. The CDR3 sequence is 14 residues long. In nucleotides, the CDR3 is TGTGCCAGCAGTTTGGGGCAGCCCCCGGTCCCCCAGTACTTC. It translates to CASSLGQPPVPQYF.

V gene TRBV6-4 combines with J gene TRBJ2-3; no firm D call. Germline V gene data show CDR1 as MRHNA and CDR2 as SNTAGT. The CDR3 consists of 13 residues. Trimming removed 5 bases from V and 2 bases from J, with 8 bases in between. Here the CDR3 DNA reads TGTGCCAGCAGTCGGGTCCTCACAGATACGCAGTATTTT. Its protein is CASSRVLTDTQYF.

In this sample, this clonotype turned up a few times. The V and J genes are TRBV20-1 and TRBJ1-1, with D hard to call. V lost 6 bases, J lost 3 bases, and 17 bases lay in between. The CDR3 extends over 14 amino acids. From germline, CDR1 is DFQATT and CDR2 SNEGSKA (reference sequence). The CDR3 DNA sequence: TGCAGTGCCCCGGCGGTGAAGGACCACACTGAAGCTTTCTTT. Translating it yields CSAPAVKDHTEAFF.

This clonotype has only a few counts. This chain joins TRBV24-1 and TRBJ1-2; D unresolved. Germline CDR1 and CDR2: KGHDR and SFDVKD. This CDR3 region has 12 residues. Trimming cost V 5 bases and J 4 bases, with 7 bases left between them. The DNA of the CDR3 is TGTGCCACCAGTGGTGACGGCTATGGCTACACCTTC. Translation: CATSGDGYGYTF.

This chain links TRBV3-1 with TRBJ2-1; 7 nucleotides align to TRBD2. There are 16 residues in the CDR3. V dropped 0 bases and J dropped 5; count of bases not matched to a gene: 7. Germline V gives CDR1 LGHDT, CDR2 YNNKEL (reference sequence). For the CDR3, the DNA is TGTGCCAGCAGCCAAGAAACTCGCGGGGGAAACAATGAGCAGTTCTTC. This sequence encodes CASSQETRGGNNEQFF.

This clonotype came up many times. The chain recombines TRBV29-1 with TRBJ1-1, with D unclear. V was clipped by 7 bases and J by 0 bases, with 12 bases between them. There are 13 residues in the CDR3. From germline, CDR1 is SQVTM and CDR2 ANQGSEA. The CDR3 sequence: CSGAGVLNTEAFF. CDR3 nucleotide sequence: TGCAGCGGTGCCGGGGTCCTGAACACTGAAGCTTTCTTT.

The gene calls are TRBV9 and TRBJ2-3, with 16 nucleotides matching TRBD2. This CDR3 comprises 18 residues. Losses at the gene ends were 3 bases for V and 4 bases for J; bases not matched to a gene: 8. From germline, CDR1 is SGDLS and CDR2 YYNGEE. The CDR3 sequence: CASSASLGTSGGADTQYF. The DNA for the CDR3 is TGTGCCAGCAGCGCGAGCTTGGGGACTAGCGGGGGGGCAGATACGCAGTATTTT.

CDR3 DNA sequence: TGTGCCAGCACCCCCAGGGGTAGTGAAAAACTGTTTTTT. This translates into CASTPRGSEKLFF. The V call is TRBV7-9, the J call TRBJ1-4; tentatively, D is TRBD1 (6 bases). Trimming cost V 7 bases and J 7 bases, with 13 bases left between them. There are 13 residues in the CDR3. Germline CDR1 SEHNR, CDR2 FQNEAQ (reference sequence).

In this sample, this clonotype turned up a few times. The chain joins TRBV12-3 or TRBV12-4 to TRBJ1-2; D remains unclear. There are 13 residues in the CDR3. The ends were cut back, 2 bases at V and 3 bases at J, with 7 bases in the middle. The CDR3 is CASSLQKDYGYTF. For the CDR3, the DNA is TGTGCCAGCAGTTTACAGAAGGACTATGGCTACACCTTC.

This clonotype has only a few counts. The V and J genes are TRBV4-1 and TRBJ1-2; the D gene is possibly TRBD1 (6 bases). This CDR3 is 13 amino acids long. The germline gives CDR1 MGHRA, CDR2 YSYEKL. Between the trimmed V and J ends, which lost 1 base and 7 bases, there was a span of 10 bases. The CDR3 DNA reads TGCGCCAGCAGCCAAGGGGGGCTCAGTGGCTACACCTTC. Translating it yields CASSQGGLSGYTF.

This clonotype has a handful of counts. The rearrangement uses TRBV6-5 and TRBJ2-3; TRBD2 matches at 7 bases. The CDR3 consists of 15 residues. The V and J ends lost 5 bases and 4 bases, in that order; junction bases with no gene match: 9. From germline, CDR1 is MNHEY and CDR2 SVGAGI. CDR3 in amino acids: CASSASGVGPDTQYF. DNA for the CDR3: TGTGCCAGCAGTGCTAGCGGTGTCGGCCCAGATACGCAGTATTTT.

Only a few counts were recorded for this clonotype. The chain is built from TRBV7-9 and TRBJ2-3; 7 bases map to TRBD2. J lost 2 bases, V lost 3 bases, and 2 bases had no gene match. This CDR3 is 14 amino acids long. In germline, CDR1 is SEHNR, CDR2 FQNEAQ (reference sequence). The CDR3 is CASSFRDYTDTQYF. As DNA, the CDR3 is TGTGCCAGCAGCTTCCGGGACTACACAGATACGCAGTATTTT.

This clonotype was counted a few times. V and J are TRBV15 and TRBJ2-5, with 7 bases aligning to TRBD2. The V gene end was trimmed by 0 bases and the J gene end by 4 bases; junction bases not matched to a gene: 5. The CDR3 is 15 residues long. Germline CDR1 reads LNHNV; CDR2 reads YYDKDF (reference sequence). The CDR3: CATSRDRAGIETQYF. The CDR3 coding sequence is TGTGCCACCAGCAGAGATCGAGCGGGGATAGAGACCCAGTACTTC.

J is TRBJ2-7 and V is TRBV12-3 or TRBV12-4; D might be TRBD2 (6 bases). This CDR3 is 14 amino acids long. V lost 3 bases and J 3 bases, leaving 12 bases between the germline ends. CDR3 DNA: TGTGCCAGCAGTTTGAAGACCGGGGGCTACGAGCAGTACTTC. Its protein product is CASSLKTGGYEQYF.

This clonotype showed up just a few times. The V call is TRBV28, the J call TRBJ1-2; perhaps TRBD1 as D (6 bases). The V gene's germline CDR1 is MDHEN and CDR2 SYDVKM. Trimming removed 6 bases at V and 8 bases at J, with 13 bases between. There are 12 residues in the CDR3. CDR3 amino acids: CASRRTGSGYTF. In DNA, the CDR3 is TGTGCCAGCAGGCGAACAGGGTCCGGCTACACCTTC.

The V gene is TRBV11-2, the J gene TRBJ1-1; D unresolved. Germline V gives CDR1 SGHAT, CDR2 FQNNGV. Trimming removed 4 bases at V and 8 bases at J, with 17 bases between. The CDR3 loop spans 14 amino acids. The CDR3 region has the DNA TGTGCCAGCAGCTCAAGAATGGGAGGACCAGAAGCTTTCTTT. Its protein is CASSSRMGGPEAFF. The whole variable domain, filled in from reference TRBV11-2 and TRBJ1-1, reads EAGVAQSPRYKIIEKRQSVAFWCNPISGHATLYWYQQILGQGPKLLIQFQNNGVVDDSQLPKDRFSAERLKGVDSTLKIQPAKLEDSAVYLCASSSRMGGPEAFFGQGTRLTVV.

This clonotype was observed a handful of times. J is TRBJ2-3 and V is TRBV9; 10 nucleotides line up with TRBD2. Germline CDR1 and CDR2: SGDLS and YYNGEE. Unmatched junction bases numbered 10, after V lost 4 bases and J lost 2 bases. This CDR3 comprises 17 residues. The DNA of the CDR3 is TGTGCCAGCAGCTCGAAGGGACTAGCGAGCTACACAGATACGCAGTATTTT. Translation gives CASSSKGLASYTDTQYF. The complete variable domain, with remaining parts taken from reference TRBV9 and TRBJ2-3, reads DSGVTQTPKHLITATGQRVTLRCSPRSGDLSVYWYQQSLDQGLQFLIQYYNGEERAKGNILERFSAQQFPDLHSELNLSSLELGDSALYFCASSSKGLASYTDTQYFGPGTRLTVL.

The chain employs TRBV4-1 and TRBJ2-3; no reliable D call. Germline values: CDR1 MGHRA, CDR2 YSYEKL. Trimming removed 1 base from V and 1 base from J, with 9 bases in between. The CDR3 is 15 residues long. For the CDR3, the DNA is TGCGCCAGCAGCCAAGCTAGGACGCGCACAGATACGCAGTATTTT. Residues: CASSQARTRTDTQYF.

V usage is TRBV3-1 and J usage is TRBJ1-2; weak D call: TRBD1 (5 bases). This CDR3 region has 13 residues. Germline CDR1 reads LGHDT; CDR2 reads YNNKEL (reference sequence). V dropped 3 bases and J dropped 10 bases, with 15 bases sitting between them. CDR3 in DNA: TGTGCCAGCAGCCAGGACCGGACATGGCCCTACACCTTC. It yields the protein CASSQDRTWPYTF. The whole variable domain, remainder taken from reference TRBV3-1 and TRBJ1-2, is DTAVSQTPKYLVTQMGNDKSIKCEQNLGHDTMYWYKQDSKKFLKIMFSYNNKELIINETVPNRFSPKSPDKAHLNLHINSLELGDSAVYFCASSQDRTWPYTFGSGTRLTVV.

This chain links TRBV11-2 with TRBJ2-7; D is unclear. V was clipped by 4 bases and J by 3 bases, with 16 bases between them. This CDR3 region has 15 residues. The V gene's germline CDR1 is SGHAT and CDR2 FQNNGV. The CDR3 coding sequence is TGTGCCAGCAGCTCCCTCGGCCTAGGCCGCTACGAGCAGTACTTC. It yields the protein CASSSLGLGRYEQYF.

This clonotype was seen a few times. The rearrangement links TRBV7-3 to TRBJ2-5; D gene uncertain. V was cut by 2 bases and J by 5 bases, with 9 bases left in between. Germline CDR1 SGHTA, CDR2 FQGTGA. This CDR3 comprises 13 residues. The CDR3 loop is CASSLEPRETQYF. The CDR3, as DNA: TGTGCCAGCAGCTTAGAGCCTAGGGAGACCCAGTACTTC.

The gene calls are TRBV7-9 and TRBJ2-7; D possibly uses TRBD1 or TRBD2 (5 bases each). The CDR3 consists of 15 residues. The V end lost 5 bases, the J end lost 2 bases, and 16 bases lay between the germline ends. From germline, CDR1 is SEHNR and CDR2 FQNEAQ (reference sequence). CDR3 DNA: TGTGCCAGCAGCCTGGGCAGGGACCTTGCCTACGAGCAGTACTTC. This sequence encodes CASSLGRDLAYEQYF. The whole variable domain, remainder taken from reference TRBV7-9 and TRBJ2-7, is DTGVSQNPRHKITKRGQNVTFRCDPISEHNRLYWYRQTLGQGPEFLTYFQNEAQLEKSRLLSDRFSAERPKGSFSTLEIQRTEQGDSAMYLCASSLGRDLAYEQYFGPGTRLTVT.

This chain connects TRBV12-3 or TRBV12-4 to TRBJ2-3; D is undetermined. This CDR3 spans 13 amino acids. V lost 8 bases and J lost 2, with 11 bases in between. CDR3 loop: CASLTGNTDTQYF. The DNA for the CDR3 is TGTGCCAGCTTAACCGGAAACACAGATACGCAGTATTTT.

The chain employs TRBV6-1 and TRBJ1-1, with 10 bases lining up with TRBD1. After removal of 10 bases from V and 8 bases from J, the junction contained 7 bases not matched to a gene. This CDR3 region has 12 residues. Germline assignment: CDR1 MNHNS and CDR2 SASEGT. In DNA, the CDR3 is TGTGCCACTCTGGGACAGGGGAAGGAAGCTTTCTTT. Encoded protein: CATLGQGKEAFF.